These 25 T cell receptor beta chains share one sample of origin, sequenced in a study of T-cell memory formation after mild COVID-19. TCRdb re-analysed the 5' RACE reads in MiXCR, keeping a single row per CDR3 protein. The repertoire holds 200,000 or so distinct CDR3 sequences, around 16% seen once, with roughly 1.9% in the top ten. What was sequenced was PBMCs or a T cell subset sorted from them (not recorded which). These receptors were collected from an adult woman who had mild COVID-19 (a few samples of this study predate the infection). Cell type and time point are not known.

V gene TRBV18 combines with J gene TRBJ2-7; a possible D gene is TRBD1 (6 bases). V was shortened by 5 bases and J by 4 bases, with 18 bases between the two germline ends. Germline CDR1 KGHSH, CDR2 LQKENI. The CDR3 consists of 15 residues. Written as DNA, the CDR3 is TGTGCCAGCTCATACTACCCAGGGGAGAGGTACGAGCAGTACTTC. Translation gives CASSYYPGERYEQYF.

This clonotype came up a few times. In DNA, the CDR3 is TGTGCCAGCAGCCGGACTAGCGTTAGCACAGATACGCAGTATTTT. Protein product: CASSRTSVSTDTQYF. This chain connects TRBV12-3 or TRBV12-4 to TRBJ2-3, with 9 nucleotides matching TRBD2. The CDR3 has 15 residues. Trimming took 6 bases from V and 0 from J; bases not matched to a gene: 4.

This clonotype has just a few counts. The CDR3 here is CASSQAISMPPANEKLFF. CDR3 coding DNA: TGTGCCAGCAGCCAAGCTATCTCGATGCCTCCGGCTAATGAAAAACTGTTTTTT. The V gene is TRBV3-1, the J gene TRBJ1-4, with D unresolved. Germline V gene sequence: CDR1 LGHDT, CDR2 YNNKEL (reference sequence). Trimming cost V 1 base and J 3 bases, with 18 bases left between them. The CDR3 has 18 amino acids.

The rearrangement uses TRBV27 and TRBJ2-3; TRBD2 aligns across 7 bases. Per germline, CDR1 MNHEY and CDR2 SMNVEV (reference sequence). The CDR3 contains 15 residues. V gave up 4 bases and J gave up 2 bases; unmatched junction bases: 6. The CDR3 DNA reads TGTGCCAGCAGTTCCTCCGGGACTATCACAGATACGCAGTATTTT. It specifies CASSSSGTITDTQYF.

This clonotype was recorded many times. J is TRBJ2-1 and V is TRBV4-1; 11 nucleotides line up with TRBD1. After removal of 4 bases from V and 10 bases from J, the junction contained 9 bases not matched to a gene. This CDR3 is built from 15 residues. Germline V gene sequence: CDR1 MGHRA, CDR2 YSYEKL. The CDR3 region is CASSLNGQGAGEQFF. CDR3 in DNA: TGCGCCAGCAGCCTTAACGGACAGGGGGCTGGCGAGCAGTTCTTC.

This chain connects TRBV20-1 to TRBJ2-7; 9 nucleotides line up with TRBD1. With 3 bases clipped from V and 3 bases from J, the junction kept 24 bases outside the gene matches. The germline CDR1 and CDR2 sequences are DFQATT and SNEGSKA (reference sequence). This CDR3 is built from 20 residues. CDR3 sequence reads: CSARPLPVGTGNLRSYEQYF. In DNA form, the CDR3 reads TGCAGTGCTAGGCCCCTCCCGGTGGGGACAGGGAATCTGAGGAGCTACGAGCAGTACTTC.

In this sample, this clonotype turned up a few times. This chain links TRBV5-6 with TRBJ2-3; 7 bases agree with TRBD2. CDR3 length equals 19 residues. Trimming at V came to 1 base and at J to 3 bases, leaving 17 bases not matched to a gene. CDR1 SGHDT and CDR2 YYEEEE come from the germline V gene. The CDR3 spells CASSLLLARSQPTTDTQYF. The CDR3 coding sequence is TGTGCCAGCAGCTTGCTACTAGCGAGGAGCCAACCTACTACAGATACGCAGTATTTT.

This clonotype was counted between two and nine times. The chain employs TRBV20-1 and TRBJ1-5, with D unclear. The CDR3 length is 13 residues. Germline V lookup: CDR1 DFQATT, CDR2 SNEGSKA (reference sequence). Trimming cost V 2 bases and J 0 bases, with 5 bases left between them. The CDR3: CSARIDSNQPQHF. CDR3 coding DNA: TGCAGTGCTAGAATTGATAGCAATCAGCCCCAGCATTTT.

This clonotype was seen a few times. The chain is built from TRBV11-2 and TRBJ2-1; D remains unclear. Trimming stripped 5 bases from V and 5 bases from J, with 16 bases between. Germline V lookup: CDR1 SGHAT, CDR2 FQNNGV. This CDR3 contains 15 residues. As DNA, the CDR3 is TGTGCCAGCAGCCCCATCGGTGGCTCTCACAATGAGCAGTTCTTC. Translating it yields CASSPIGGSHNEQFF.

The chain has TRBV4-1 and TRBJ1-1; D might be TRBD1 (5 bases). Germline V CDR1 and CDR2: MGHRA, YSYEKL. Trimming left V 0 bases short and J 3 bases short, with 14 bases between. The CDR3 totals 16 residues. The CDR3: CASSQEFTGWDTEAFF. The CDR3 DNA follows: TGCGCCAGCAGCCAAGAGTTCACAGGTTGGGACACTGAAGCTTTCTTT.

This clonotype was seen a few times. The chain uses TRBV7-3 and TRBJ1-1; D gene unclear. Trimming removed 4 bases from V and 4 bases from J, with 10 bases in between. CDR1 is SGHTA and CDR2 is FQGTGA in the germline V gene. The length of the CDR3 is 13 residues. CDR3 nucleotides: TGTGCCAGCAGCTCGGGCTCGTTCACTGAAGCTTTCTTT. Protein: CASSSGSFTEAFF. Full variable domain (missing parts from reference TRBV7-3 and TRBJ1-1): GAGVSQTPSNKVTEKGKYVELRCDPISGHTALYWYRQSLGQGPEFLIYFQGTGAADDSGLPNDRFFAVRPEGSVSTLKIQRTERGDSAVYLCASSSGSFTEAFFGQGTRLTVV.

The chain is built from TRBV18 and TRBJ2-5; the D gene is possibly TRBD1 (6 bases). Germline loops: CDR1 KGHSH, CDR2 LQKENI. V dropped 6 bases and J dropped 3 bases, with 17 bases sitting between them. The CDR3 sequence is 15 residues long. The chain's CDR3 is CASSPTTRGKETQYF. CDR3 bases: TGTGCCAGCTCGCCGACTACCAGGGGTAAAGAGACCCAGTACTTC.

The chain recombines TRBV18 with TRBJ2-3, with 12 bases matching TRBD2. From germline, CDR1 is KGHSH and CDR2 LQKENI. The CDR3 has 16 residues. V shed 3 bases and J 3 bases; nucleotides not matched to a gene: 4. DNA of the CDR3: TGTGCCAGCTCACCCCAAGGACTAGCGGGAACAGATACGCAGTATTTT. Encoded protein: CASSPQGLAGTDTQYF.

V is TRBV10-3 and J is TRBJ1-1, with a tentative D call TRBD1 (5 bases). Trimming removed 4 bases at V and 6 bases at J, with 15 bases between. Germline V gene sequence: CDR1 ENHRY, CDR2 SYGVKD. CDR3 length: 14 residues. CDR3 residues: CAISVQGGSAEAFF. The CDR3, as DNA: TGTGCCATCAGTGTTCAGGGCGGATCGGCTGAAGCTTTCTTT.

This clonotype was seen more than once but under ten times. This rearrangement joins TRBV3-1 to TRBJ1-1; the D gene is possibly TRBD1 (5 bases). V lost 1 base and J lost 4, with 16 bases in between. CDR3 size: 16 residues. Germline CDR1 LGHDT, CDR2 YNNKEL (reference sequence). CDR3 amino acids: CASSQGVGRVSTEAFF. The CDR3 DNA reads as TGTGCCAGCAGCCAAGGAGTGGGCAGGGTGAGCACTGAAGCTTTCTTT.

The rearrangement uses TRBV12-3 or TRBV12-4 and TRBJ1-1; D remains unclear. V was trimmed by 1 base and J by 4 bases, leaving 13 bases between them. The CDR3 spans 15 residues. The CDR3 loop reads CASSLGRALGTEAFF. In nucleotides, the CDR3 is TGTGCCAGCAGTTTAGGGCGGGCCTTGGGCACTGAAGCTTTCTTT.

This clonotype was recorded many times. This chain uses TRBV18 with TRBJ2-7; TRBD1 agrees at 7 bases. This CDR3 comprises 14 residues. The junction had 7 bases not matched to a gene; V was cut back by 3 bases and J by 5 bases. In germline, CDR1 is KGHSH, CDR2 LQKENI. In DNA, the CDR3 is TGTGCCAGCTCACCGCGGACAGGAGGCCACGAGCAGTACTTC. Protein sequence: CASSPRTGGHEQYF.

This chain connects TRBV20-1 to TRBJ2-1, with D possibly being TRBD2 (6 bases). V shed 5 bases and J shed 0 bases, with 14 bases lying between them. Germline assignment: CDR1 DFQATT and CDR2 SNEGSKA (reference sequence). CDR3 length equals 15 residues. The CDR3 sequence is CSAFRDFYSYNEQFF. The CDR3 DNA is TGCAGTGCTTTCCGGGACTTCTACTCCTACAATGAGCAGTTCTTC.

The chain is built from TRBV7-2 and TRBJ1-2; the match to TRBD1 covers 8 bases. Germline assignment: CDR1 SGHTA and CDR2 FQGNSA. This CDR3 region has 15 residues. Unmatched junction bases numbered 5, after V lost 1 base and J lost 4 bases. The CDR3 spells CASSLEPGGSYGYTF. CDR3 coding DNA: TGTGCCAGCAGCTTAGAACCAGGGGGCAGCTATGGCTACACCTTC.

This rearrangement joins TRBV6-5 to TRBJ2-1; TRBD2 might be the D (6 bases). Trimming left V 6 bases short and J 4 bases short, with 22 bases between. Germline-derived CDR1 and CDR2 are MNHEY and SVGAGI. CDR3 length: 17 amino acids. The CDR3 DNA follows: TGTGCCAGCAGGGGCGCGAGGGGTAGCGGACCGTACAATGAGCAGTTCTTC. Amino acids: CASRGARGSGPYNEQFF.

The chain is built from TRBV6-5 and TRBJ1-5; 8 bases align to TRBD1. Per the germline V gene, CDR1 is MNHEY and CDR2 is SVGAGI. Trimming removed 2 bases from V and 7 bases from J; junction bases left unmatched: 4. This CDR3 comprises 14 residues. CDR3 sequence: CASSYDRDRQPQHF. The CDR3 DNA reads TGTGCCAGCAGTTACGACAGGGACAGGCAGCCCCAGCATTTT.

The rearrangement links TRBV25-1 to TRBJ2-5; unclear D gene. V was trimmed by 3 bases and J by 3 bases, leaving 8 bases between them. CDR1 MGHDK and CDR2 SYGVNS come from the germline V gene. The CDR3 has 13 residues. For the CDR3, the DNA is TGTGCCAGCAGTGAGGGCAGAAAAGAGACCCAGTACTTC. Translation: CASSEGRKETQYF.

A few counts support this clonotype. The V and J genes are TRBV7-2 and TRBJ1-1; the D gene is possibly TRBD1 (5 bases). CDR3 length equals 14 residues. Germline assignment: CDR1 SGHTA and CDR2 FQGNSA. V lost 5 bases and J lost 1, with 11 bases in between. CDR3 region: CASSRQTGNTEAFF. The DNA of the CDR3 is TGTGCCAGCAGCCGACAAACAGGGAACACTGAAGCTTTCTTT.

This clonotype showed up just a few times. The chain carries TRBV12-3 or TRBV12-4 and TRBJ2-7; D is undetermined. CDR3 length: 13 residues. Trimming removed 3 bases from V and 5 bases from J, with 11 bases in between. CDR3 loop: CASSLLAEHEQYF. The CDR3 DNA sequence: TGTGCCAGCAGTTTGTTGGCGGAGCACGAGCAGTACTTC.

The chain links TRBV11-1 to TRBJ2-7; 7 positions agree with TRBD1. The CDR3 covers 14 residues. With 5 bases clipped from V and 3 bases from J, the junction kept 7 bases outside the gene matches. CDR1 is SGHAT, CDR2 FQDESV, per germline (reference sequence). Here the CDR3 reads CASSDRDTHYEQYF. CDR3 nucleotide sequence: TGTGCCAGCAGCGACAGGGACACCCACTACGAGCAGTACTTC.